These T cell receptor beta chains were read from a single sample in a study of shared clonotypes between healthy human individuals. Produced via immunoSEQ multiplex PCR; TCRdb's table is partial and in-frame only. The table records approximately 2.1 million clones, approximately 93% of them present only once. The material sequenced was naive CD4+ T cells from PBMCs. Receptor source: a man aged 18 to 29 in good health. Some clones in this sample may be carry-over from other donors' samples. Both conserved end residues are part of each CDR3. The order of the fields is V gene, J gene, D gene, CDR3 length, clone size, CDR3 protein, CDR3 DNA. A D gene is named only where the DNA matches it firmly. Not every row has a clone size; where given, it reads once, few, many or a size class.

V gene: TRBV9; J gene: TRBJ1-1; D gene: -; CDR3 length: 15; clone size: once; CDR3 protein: CASSVVKGVNTEAFF; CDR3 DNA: TGTGCCAGCAGCGTAGTAAAGGGGGTGAACACTGAAGCTTTCTTT
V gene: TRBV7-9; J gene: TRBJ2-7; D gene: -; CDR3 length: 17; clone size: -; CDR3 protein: CASSLVRWGRSSYEQYF; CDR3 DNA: TGTGCCAGCAGCTTAGTTAGGTGGGGGAGGAGCTCCTACGAGCAGTACTTC
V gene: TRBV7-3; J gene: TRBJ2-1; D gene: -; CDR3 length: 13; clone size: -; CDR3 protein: CASSLPEIGEQFF; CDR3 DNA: TGTGCCAGCAGCTTACCCGAAATAGGTGAGCAGTTCTTC
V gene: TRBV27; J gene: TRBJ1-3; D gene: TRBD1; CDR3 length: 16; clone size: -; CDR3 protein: CASSPGTGLSGNTIYF; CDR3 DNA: TGTGCCAGCAGCCCCGGGACAGGCCTCTCTGGAAACACCATATATTTT
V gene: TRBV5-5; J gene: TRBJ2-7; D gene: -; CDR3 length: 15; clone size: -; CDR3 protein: CASSLQTGDGYEQYF; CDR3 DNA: TGTGCCAGCAGCCTACAGACAGGAGATGGATACGAGCAGTACTTC
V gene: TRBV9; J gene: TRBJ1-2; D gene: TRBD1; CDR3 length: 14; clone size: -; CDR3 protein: CASSKRQGANGYTF; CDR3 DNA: TGTGCCAGCAGCAAAAGACAGGGGGCTAATGGCTACACCTTC
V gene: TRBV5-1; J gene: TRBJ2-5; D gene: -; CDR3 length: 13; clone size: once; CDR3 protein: CASGDTRQETQYF; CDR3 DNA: TGCGCCAGCGGGGACACCCGCCAAGAGACCCAGTACTTC
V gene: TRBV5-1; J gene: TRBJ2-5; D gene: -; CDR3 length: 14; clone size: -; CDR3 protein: CASSLQNLQETQYF; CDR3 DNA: TGCGCCAGCAGCCTACAGAACCTCCAAGAGACCCAGTACTTC
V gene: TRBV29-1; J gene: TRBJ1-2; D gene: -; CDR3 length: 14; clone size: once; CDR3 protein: CSVASGPKAYGYTF; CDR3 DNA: TGCAGCGTTGCCTCGGGACCGAAGGCGTATGGCTACACCTTC
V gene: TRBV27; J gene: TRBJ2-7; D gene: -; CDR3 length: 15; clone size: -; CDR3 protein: CASSLSQGGPYEQYF; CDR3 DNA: TGTGCCAGCAGTTTATCGCAGGGGGGGCCCTACGAGCAGTACTTC
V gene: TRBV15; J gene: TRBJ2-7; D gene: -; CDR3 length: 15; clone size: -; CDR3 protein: CATSKVRMGVAEQYF; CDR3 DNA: TGTGCCACCAGCAAAGTACGGATGGGTGTAGCCGAGCAGTACTTC
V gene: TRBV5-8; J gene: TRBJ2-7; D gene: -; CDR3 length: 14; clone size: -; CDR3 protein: CASNPTGVTYEQYF; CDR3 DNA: TGTGCCAGCAACCCGACGGGGGTAACCTACGAGCAGTACTTC
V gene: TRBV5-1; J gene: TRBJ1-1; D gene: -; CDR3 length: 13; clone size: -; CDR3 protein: CASSLVVGTEAFF; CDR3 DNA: TGCGCCAGCAGCTTGGTTGTGGGAACTGAAGCTTTCTTT
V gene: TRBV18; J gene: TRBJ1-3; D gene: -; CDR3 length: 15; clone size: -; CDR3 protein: CASSPSRTSGNTIYF; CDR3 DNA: TGTGCCAGCTCACCATCCAGGACATCTGGAAACACCATATATTTT
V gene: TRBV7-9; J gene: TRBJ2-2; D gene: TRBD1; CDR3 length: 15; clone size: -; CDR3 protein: CASSRRDRATGELFF; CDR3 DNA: TGTGCCAGCAGCCGCCGGGACAGGGCAACCGGGGAGCTGTTTTTT
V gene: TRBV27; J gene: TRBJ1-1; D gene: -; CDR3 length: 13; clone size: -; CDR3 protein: CASSLLTNTEAFF; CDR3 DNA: TGTGCCAGCAGTTTACTCACGAACACTGAAGCTTTCTTT
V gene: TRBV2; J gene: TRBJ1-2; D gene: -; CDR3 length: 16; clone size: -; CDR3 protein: CASSEVGTPFGYGYTF; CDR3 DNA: TGTGCCAGCAGTGAAGTAGGTACCCCCTTTGGGTATGGCTACACCTTC
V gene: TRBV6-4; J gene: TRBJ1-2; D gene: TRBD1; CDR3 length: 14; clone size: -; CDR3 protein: CASSPGQGNYGYTF; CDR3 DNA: TGTGCCAGTTCTCCGGGACAGGGGAACTATGGCTACACCTTC
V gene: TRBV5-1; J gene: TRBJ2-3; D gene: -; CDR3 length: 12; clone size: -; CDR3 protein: CASSLPGDTQYF; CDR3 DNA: TGCGCCAGCAGCCTACCGGGAGATACGCAGTATTTT
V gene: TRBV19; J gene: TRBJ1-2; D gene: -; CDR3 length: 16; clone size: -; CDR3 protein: CASSTTWGGAYYGYTF; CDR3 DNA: TGTGCCAGTAGTACCACCTGGGGAGGGGCATACTATGGCTACACCTTC
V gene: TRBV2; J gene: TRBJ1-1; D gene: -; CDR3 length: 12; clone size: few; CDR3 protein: CASSGRGTGLPF; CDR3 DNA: TGTGCCAGCAGTGGCCGGGGGACGGGTCTTCCATTT
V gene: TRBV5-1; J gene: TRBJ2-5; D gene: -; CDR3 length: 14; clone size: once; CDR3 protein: CASSEDPGVETQYF; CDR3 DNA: TGCGCCAGCAGCGAGGACCCGGGCGTGGAGACCCAGTACTTC
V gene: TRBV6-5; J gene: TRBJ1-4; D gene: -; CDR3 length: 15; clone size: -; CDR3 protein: CASTKNPTPGEKLFF; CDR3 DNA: TGTGCCAGCACTAAAAATCCGACACCGGGTGAAAAACTGTTTTTT
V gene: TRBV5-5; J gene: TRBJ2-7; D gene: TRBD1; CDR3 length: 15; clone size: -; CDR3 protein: CASSLSTGLSYEQYF; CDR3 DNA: TGTGCCAGCAGCTTATCGACAGGGCTCTCCTACGAGCAGTACTTC
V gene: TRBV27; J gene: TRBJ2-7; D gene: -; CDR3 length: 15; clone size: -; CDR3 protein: CASSLFGIGSYEQYF; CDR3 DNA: TGTGCCAGCAGTTTATTTGGCATAGGATCCTACGAGCAGTACTTC
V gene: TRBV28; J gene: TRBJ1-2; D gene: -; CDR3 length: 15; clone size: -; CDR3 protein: CASSLWGAVNYGYTF; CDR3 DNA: TGTGCCAGCAGCCTGTGGGGGGCTGTCAACTATGGCTACACCTTC
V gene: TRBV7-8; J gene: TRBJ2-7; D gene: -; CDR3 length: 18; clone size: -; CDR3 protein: CASSLASLGSSGSYEQYF; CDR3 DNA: TGTGCCAGCAGCTTAGCGTCCCTAGGCAGCTCCGGGTCCTACGAGCAGTACTTC
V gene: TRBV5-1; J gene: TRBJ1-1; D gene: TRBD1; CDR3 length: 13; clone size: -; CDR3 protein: CASSLTGEAEAFF; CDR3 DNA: TGCGCCAGCAGCTTGACAGGGGAGGCTGAAGCTTTCTTT
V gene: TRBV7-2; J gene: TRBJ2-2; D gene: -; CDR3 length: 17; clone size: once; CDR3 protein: CASSPRSRAGRTGELFF; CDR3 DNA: TGTGCCAGCAGCCCCCGTTCTCGGGCAGGGAGGACCGGGGAGCTGTTTTTT
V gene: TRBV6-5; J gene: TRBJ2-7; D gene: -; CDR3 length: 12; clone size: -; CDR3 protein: CASRGGPYEQYF; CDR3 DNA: TGTGCCAGCAGAGGGGGGCCCTACGAGCAGTACTTC
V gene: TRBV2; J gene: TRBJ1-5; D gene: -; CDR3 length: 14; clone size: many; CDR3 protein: CASSRDRRNQPQHF; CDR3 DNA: TGTGCCAGCAGTCGCGACCGACGGAATCAGCCCCAGCATTTT
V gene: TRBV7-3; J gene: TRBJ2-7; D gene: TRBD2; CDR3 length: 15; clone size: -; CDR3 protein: CASSPKRESIYEQYF; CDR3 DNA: TGTGCCAGCAGCCCAAAGCGGGAAAGTATCTACGAGCAGTACTTC
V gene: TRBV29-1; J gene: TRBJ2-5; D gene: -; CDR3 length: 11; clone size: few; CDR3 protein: CSVEGPETQYF; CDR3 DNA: TGCAGCGTTGAGGGCCCCGAGACCCAGTACTTC
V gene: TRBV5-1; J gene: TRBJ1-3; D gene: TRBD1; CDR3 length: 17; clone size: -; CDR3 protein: CASSAPPAGQLGNTIYF; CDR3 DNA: TGCGCCAGCAGCGCACCCCCCGCGGGACAGCTGGGAAACACCATATATTTT
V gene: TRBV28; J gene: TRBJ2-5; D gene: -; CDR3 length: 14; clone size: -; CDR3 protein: CASSFSRGQETQYF; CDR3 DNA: TGTGCCAGCAGTTTTAGCAGGGGTCAAGAGACCCAGTACTTC
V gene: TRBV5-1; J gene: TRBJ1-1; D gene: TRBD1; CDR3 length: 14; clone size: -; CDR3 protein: CASSWQGANTEAFF; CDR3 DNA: TGCGCCAGCAGCTGGCAGGGGGCAAACACTGAAGCTTTCTTT
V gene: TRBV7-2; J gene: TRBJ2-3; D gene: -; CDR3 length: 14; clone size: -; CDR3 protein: CASSTLTGSDTQYF; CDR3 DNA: TGTGCCAGCAGCACCCTGACAGGCTCAGATACGCAGTATTTT
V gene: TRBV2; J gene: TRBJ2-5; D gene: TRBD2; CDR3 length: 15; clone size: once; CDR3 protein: CASSRGLAGVETQYF; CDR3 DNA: TGTGCCAGCAGCCGGGGTTTAGCGGGAGTAGAGACCCAGTACTTC
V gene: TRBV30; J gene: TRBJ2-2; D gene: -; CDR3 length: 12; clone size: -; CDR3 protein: CARQRGSGELFF; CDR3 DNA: TGTGCCCGGCAAAGGGGATCCGGGGAGCTGTTTTTT
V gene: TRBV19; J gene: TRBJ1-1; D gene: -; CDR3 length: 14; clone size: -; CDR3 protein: CASSPSGRDTEAFF; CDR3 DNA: TGTGCCAGTAGTCCAAGCGGGCGGGACACTGAAGCTTTCTTT
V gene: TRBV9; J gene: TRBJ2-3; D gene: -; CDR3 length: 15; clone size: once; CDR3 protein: CASSVVPLTPDTQYF; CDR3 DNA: TGTGCCAGCAGCGTAGTACCGCTGACCCCAGATACGCAGTATTTT
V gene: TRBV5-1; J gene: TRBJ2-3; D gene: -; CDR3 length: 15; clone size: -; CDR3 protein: CASSLSPGAPDTQYF; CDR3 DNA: TGCGCCAGCAGCTTGTCCCCGGGGGCTCCGGATACGCAGTATTTT
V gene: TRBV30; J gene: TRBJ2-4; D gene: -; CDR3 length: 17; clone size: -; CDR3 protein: CACRRGPAGVGKNIQYF; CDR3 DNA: TGTGCCTGCCGACGGGGCCCCGCTGGGGTAGGCAAAAACATTCAGTACTTC
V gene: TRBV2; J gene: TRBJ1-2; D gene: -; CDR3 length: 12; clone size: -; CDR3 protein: CASSGNSYGYTF; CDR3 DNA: TGTGCCAGCAGTGGAAACAGCTATGGCTACACCTTC
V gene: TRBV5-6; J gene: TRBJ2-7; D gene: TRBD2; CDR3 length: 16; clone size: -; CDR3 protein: CASSSGPSGSPYEQYF; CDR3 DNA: TGTGCCAGCAGCTCCGGTCCTAGCGGGAGCCCCTACGAGCAGTACTTC
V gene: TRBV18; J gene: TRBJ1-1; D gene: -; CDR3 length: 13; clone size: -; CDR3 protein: CASSRGENTEAFF; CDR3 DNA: TGTGCCAGCTCGCGGGGGGAGAACACTGAAGCTTTCTTT
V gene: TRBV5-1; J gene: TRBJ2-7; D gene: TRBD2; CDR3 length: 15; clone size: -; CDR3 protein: CASSLTLAGTYEQYF; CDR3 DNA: TGCGCCAGCAGCTTGACCCTAGCGGGGACCTACGAGCAGTACTTC
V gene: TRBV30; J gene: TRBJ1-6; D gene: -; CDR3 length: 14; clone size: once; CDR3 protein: CAWSRGGGDSPLHF; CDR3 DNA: TGTGCCTGGAGTCGGGGTGGAGGCGATTCACCCCTCCACTTT
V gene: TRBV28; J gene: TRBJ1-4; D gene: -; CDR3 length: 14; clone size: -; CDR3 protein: CASMAGGGNEKLFF; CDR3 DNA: TGTGCCAGCATGGCCGGAGGGGGTAATGAAAAACTGTTTTTT
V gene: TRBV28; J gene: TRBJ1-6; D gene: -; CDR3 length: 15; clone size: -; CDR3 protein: CASSLAHVGNSPLHF; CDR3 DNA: TGTGCCAGCAGCCTAGCTCATGTCGGTAATTCACCCCTCCACTTT
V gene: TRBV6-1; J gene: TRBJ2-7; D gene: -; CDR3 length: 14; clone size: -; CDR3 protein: CASSGSGLTYEQYF; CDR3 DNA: TGTGCCAGCAGTGGTAGCGGCCTTACCTACGAGCAGTACTTC
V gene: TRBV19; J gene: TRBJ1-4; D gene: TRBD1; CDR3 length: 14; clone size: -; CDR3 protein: CASARDRGNEKLFF; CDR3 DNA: TGTGCCAGCGCCAGGGACAGGGGTAATGAAAAACTGTTTTTT
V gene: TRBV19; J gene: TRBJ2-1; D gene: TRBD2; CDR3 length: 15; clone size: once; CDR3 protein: CASSSSGVQDNEQFF; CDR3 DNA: TGTGCCAGTAGTTCGAGCGGGGTACAGGACAATGAGCAGTTCTTC
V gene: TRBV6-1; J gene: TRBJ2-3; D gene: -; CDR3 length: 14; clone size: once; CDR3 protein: CASSAGSRPDTQYF; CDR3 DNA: TGTGCCAGCAGTGCGGGGTCACGCCCAGATACGCAGTATTTT
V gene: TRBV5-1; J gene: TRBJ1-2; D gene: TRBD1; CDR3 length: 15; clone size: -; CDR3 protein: CASSLGTGVGYGYTF; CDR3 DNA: TGCGCCAGCAGCTTAGGGACAGGGGTTGGCTATGGCTACACCTTC
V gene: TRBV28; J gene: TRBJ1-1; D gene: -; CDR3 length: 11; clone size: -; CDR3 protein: CASNMNTEAFF; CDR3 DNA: TGTGCCAGCAACATGAACACTGAAGCTTTCTTT
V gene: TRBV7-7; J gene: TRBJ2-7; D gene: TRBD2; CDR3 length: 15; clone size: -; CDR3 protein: CASSPSSGRANEQYF; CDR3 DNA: TGTGCCAGCAGCCCCTCTAGCGGGAGGGCCAACGAGCAGTACTTC
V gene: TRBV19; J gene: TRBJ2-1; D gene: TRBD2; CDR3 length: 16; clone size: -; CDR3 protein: CASAFNRLAGGAEQFF; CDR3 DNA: TGTGCCAGTGCGTTTAATCGACTAGCGGGAGGGGCTGAGCAGTTCTTC
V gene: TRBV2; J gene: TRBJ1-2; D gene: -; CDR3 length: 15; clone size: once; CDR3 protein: CASSESRVVDYGYTF; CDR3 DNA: TGTGCCAGCAGTGAAAGCAGGGTTGTGGACTATGGCTACACCTTC